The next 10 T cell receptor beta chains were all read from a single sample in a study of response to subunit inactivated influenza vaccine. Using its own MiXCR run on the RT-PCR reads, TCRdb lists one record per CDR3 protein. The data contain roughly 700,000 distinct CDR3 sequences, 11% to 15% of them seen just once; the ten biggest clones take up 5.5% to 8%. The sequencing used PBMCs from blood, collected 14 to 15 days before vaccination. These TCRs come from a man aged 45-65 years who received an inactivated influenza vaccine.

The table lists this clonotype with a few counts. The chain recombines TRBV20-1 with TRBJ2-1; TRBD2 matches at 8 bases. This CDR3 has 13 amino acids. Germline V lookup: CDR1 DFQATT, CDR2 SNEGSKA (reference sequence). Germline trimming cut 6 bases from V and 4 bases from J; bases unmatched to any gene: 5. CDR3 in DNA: TGCAGTGCCGGGGGGGCCAGTTACAATGAGCAGTTCTTC. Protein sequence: CSAGGASYNEQFF.

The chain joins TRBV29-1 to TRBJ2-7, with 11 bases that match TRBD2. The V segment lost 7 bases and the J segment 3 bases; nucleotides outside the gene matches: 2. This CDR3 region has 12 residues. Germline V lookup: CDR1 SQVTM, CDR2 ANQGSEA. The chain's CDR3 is CSGGTSGYEQYF. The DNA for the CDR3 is TGCAGCGGTGGGACTAGCGGCTACGAGCAGTACTTC.

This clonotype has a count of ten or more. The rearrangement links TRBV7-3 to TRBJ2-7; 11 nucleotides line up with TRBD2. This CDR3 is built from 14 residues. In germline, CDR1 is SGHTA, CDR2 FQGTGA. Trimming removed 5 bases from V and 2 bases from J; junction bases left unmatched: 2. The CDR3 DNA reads TGTGCCAGCAGCGTAGCGGGAGGGGCCTACGAGCAGTACTTC. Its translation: CASSVAGGAYEQYF.

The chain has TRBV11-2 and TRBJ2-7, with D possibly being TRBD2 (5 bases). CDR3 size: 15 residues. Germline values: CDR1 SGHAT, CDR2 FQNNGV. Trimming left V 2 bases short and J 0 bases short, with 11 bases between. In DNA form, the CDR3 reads TGTGCCAGCAGCTTACAACGACTACCCTCCTACGAGCAGTACTTC. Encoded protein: CASSLQRLPSYEQYF.

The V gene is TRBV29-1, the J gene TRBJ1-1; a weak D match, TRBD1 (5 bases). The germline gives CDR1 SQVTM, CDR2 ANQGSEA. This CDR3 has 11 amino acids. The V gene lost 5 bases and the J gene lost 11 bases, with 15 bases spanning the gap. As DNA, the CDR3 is TGCAGCGTTCGAGGGACCCTCGAGGCTTTCTTT. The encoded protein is CSVRGTLEAFF.

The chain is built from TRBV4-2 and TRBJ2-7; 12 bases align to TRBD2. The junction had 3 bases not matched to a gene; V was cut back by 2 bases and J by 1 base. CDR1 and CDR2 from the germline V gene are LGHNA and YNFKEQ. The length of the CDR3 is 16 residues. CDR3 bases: TGTGCCAGCAGCCAAACAACTAGCGGGAGGTCCTACGAGCAGTACTTC. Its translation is CASSQTTSGRSYEQYF.

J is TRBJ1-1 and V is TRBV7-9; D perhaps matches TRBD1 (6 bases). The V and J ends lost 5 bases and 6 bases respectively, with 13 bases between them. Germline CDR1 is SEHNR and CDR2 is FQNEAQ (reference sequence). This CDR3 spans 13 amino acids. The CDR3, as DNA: TGTGCCAGCAGCCCCGAGGGGGACCCTGAAGCTTTCTTT. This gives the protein CASSPEGDPEAFF.

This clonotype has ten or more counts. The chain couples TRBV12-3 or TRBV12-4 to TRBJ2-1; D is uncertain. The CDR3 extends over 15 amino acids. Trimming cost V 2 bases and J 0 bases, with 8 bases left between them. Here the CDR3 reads CASSLSESSYNEQFF. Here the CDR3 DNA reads TGTGCCAGCAGTTTATCCGAAAGCTCCTACAATGAGCAGTTCTTC.

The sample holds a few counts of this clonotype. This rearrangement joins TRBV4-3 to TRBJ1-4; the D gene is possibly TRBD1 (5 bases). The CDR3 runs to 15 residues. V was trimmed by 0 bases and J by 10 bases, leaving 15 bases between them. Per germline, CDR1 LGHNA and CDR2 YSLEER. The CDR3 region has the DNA TGCGCCAGCAGCCAAGAGGGGGGACCGTCGGCAAAACTGTTTTTT. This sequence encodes CASSQEGGPSAKLFF.

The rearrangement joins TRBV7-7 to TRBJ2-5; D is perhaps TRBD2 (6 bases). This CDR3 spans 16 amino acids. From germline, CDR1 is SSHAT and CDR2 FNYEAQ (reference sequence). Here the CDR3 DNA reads TGTACTAGCAGCTTAAGTCCGCAGCTATTCCAAGAGACCCAGTACTTC. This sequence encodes CTSSLSPQLFQETQYF.